These T cell receptor beta chains were read from a single sample in a study of blood T cell repertoires in COVID-19. TCRdb's copy holds only in-frame clones and misses some; the assay was immunoSEQ multiplex PCR. Found here are over 200,000 clones, more than 85% of them singletons; the top ten hold about 1.9%. The sample taken for sequencing was peripheral blood. Receptors originate from a man between 40 and 49 years old with active or convalescent COVID-19. Both conserved end residues are part of each CDR3. D genes are given only for firm matches. Expanded clones are given a class, and other clones once, few, many or no size at all.

clone_size	j_call	v_call	d_call	cdr3_nt	cdr3_aa
.	TRBJ1-1	TRBV5-1	.	TGCGCCAGCAGCTTAGACAGGCCTGACACTGAAGCTTTCTTT	CASSLDRPDTEAFF
.	TRBJ1-2	TRBV28	TRBD1	TGTGCCAGCAGTCCCGGACAGGGTGTAATAACTATTGTGGGCGGGCTATATGGCTACACCTTC	CASSPGQGVITIVGGLYGYTF
few	TRBJ1-5	TRBV5-1	.	TGCGCCAGCCCCTATCCGGTGGACTCCAATCAGCCCCAGCATTTT	CASPYPVDSNQPQHF
.	TRBJ1-1	TRBV28	.	TGTGCCAGCAGACGTACTACCGGACTAGGGAACACTGAAGCTTTCTTT	CASRRTTGLGNTEAFF
once	TRBJ1-5	TRBV12-3/TRBV12-4	.	TGTGCCAGCAGCCCATCATCTCAGCCCCAGCATTTT	CASSPSSQPQHF
.	TRBJ2-5	TRBV24-1	TRBD1	TGTGCCACCAGTGATTTGAGGACAGGGGGTTTTGAGACCCAGTACTTC	CATSDLRTGGFETQYF
few	TRBJ1-6	TRBV13	.	TGTGCCAGCAGCTTAGGCCAGGGTTTTAATTCACCCCTCCACTTT	CASSLGQGFNSPLHF
.	TRBJ1-2	TRBV28	.	TGTGCCAGCAGCCCTTTAAGACAGCCCCCCCGCTACACCTTC	CASSPLRQPPRYTF
.	TRBJ1-2	TRBV28	TRBD1	TGTGCCAGCAGTTTATCGGGACAGTATTATGGCTACACCTTC	CASSLSGQYYGYTF
few	TRBJ2-7	TRBV28	TRBD1	TGTGCCAGCAGTTCGACGACAGGGAACTCCTACGAGCAGTACTTC	CASSSTTGNSYEQYF
.	TRBJ1-5	TRBV10-3	.	TGTGCCATCAGTGCGGGGAATAGCAATCAGCCCCAGCATTTT	CAISAGNSNQPQHF
few	TRBJ1-3	TRBV7-2	.	TGTGCCAGCAGCTTTACAGATCTAGGAAACACCATATATTTT	CASSFTDLGNTIYF
.	TRBJ1-4	TRBV5-4	.	TGTGCCAGCAGCTTGGCTGGGGCTGGAACTAATGAAAAACTGTTTTTT	CASSLAGAGTNEKLFF
.	TRBJ2-2	TRBV6-6	.	TGTGCCAGCAGTTACTCGAGAGGGCTCACCGGGGAGCTGTTTTTT	CASSYSRGLTGELFF
.	TRBJ1-5	TRBV7-3	.	TGTGCCAGCAGCTTACGGGCAGGGTGGCCCCAGCATTTT	CASSLRAGWPQHF
.	TRBJ2-2	TRBV5-1	.	TGCGCCAGCAGCTTGGGACAGCCGAACACCGGGGAGCTGTTTTTT	CASSLGQPNTGELFF
.	TRBJ2-5	TRBV15	.	TGTGCCACCAGCAGGACAGGCGTCCAAGAGACCCAGTACTTC	CATSRTGVQETQYF
.	TRBJ1-1	TRBV29-1	.	TGCAGCGTTTCCGGGATCGACCAAATGAACACTGAAGCTTTCTTT	CSVSGIDQMNTEAFF
.	TRBJ2-5	TRBV11-2	.	TGTGCCAGCAGCTTAGATCAAAACTCTCAAGAGACCCAGTACTTC	CASSLDQNSQETQYF
.	TRBJ1-2	TRBV4-1	TRBD1	TGCGCCAGCAGCCAAGAGTTCGGACAGGGACGCGGCGGCTACACCTTC	CASSQEFGQGRGGYTF
.	TRBJ2-2	TRBV5-3	TRBD1	TGTGCCAGAAGCTTGCGGGGACAGGGGGTGAATGACACCGGGGAGCTGTTTTTT	CARSLRGQGVNDTGELFF
.	TRBJ2-7	TRBV28	.	TGTGCCAGCATGGTCGCCTCCGGGAGTCCGCCCTACGAGCAGTACTTC	CASMVASGSPPYEQYF
.	TRBJ1-3	TRBV5-6	TRBD1	TGTGCCAGCAGCCCCGCCCGACAGGGGGCAACTGGAAACACCATATATTTT	CASSPARQGATGNTIYF
.	TRBJ2-1	TRBV5-4	TRBD2	TGTGCCAGCAGCTTTAGCCTAGCGGGGGACCCCTACAATGAGCAGTTCTTC	CASSFSLAGDPYNEQFF
.	TRBJ1-2	TRBV3-1/TRBV3-2	.	TGTGCCAGCAGCCAAGGATTGCAGGGGAATGGCTACACCTTC	CASSQGLQGNGYTF
.	TRBJ1-4	TRBV28	.	TGTGCCAGCAGTCTGTTAGTCGGGTTGGAGGGAAAGAATGAAAAACTGTTTTTT	CASSLLVGLEGKNEKLFF
.	TRBJ1-2	TRBV5-1	TRBD1	TGCGCCAGCAGCTTGGCACAGGGGGCTGGTCAGGGCTACACCTTC	CASSLAQGAGQGYTF
.	TRBJ1-1	TRBV5-4	.	TGTGCCAGCAGTTCTTTTAGGGGGAACACTGAAGCTTTCTTT	CASSSFRGNTEAFF
.	TRBJ2-7	TRBV2	.	TGTGCCAGCACGTTCCTCTACGAGCAGTACTTC	CASTFLYEQYF
.	TRBJ1-1	TRBV19	.	TGTGCCAGTAGTATAACCAGAACGAACACTGAAGCTTTCTTT	CASSITRTNTEAFF
.	TRBJ1-1	TRBV6-2/TRBV6-3	TRBD1	TGTGCCAGCAGTTCCGTACCGACAGGGAACCTGCCAAAAGCTTTCTTT	CASSSVPTGNLPKAFF
.	TRBJ2-7	TRBV6-1	TRBD2	TGTGCCAGCAGTGAAGCGAGGACTAGCGGGAGTTCCGAGCAGTACTTC	CASSEARTSGSSEQYF
.	TRBJ1-1	TRBV6-5	.	TGTGCCAGCAGTAACCTTCAGGGCCTGGGCACTGAAGCTTTCTTT	CASSNLQGLGTEAFF
once	TRBJ1-4	TRBV3-1/TRBV3-2	.	TGTGCCAGCAGCCAAGAGCCAAACAATAATGAAAAACTGTTTTTT	CASSQEPNNNEKLFF
.	TRBJ2-7	TRBV5-5	.	TGTGCCAGCAGCTTTCAGGGAACCTACGAGCAGTACTTC	CASSFQGTYEQYF
.	TRBJ1-3	TRBV19	TRBD1	TGTGCCAGTAGTAGGACAGGGTTCGGCTCTGGAAACACCATATATTTT	CASSRTGFGSGNTIYF
.	TRBJ1-6	TRBV5-1	.	TGCGCCAGCAGCTCTGGGGGGAGAGACTCACCCCTCCACTTT	CASSSGGRDSPLHF
.	TRBJ1-5	TRBV7-2	TRBD1	TGTGCCAGCAGCCAGACCGGGACAGGGGGCTTGAAGCCCCAGCATTTT	CASSQTGTGGLKPQHF
.	TRBJ2-5	TRBV2	TRBD1	TGTGCCAGCAGTGGGGGACAGGGCGAGACCCAGTACTTC	CASSGGQGETQYF
.	TRBJ2-7	TRBV7-9	TRBD2	TGTGCCAGCAATTGGGCTAGCGGGCTTTCCTACGAGCAGTACTTC	CASNWASGLSYEQYF
.	TRBJ2-1	TRBV6-5	TRBD2	TGTGCCAGCAGCGTCCTAGCGGGAGGGGATGATGAGCAGTTCTTC	CASSVLAGGDDEQFF
.	TRBJ1-2	TRBV30	.	TGTGCCTGGAGCCCCCTCACAGGCTATGGCTACACCTTC	CAWSPLTGYGYTF
once	TRBJ2-2	TRBV11-2	TRBD2	TGTGCCAGCAGCTTAGTAGCGGGAGGGCCTACCGGGGAGCTGTTTTTT	CASSLVAGGPTGELFF
.	TRBJ1-2	TRBV5-1	.	TGCGCCAGCAGCTTGGCCGCGGGACCCCACTACACCTTC	CASSLAAGPHYTF
.	TRBJ2-6	TRBV10-3	TRBD1	TGTGCCATCAGTGAACAGGGGGCAAATGGGGCCAACGTCCTGACTTTC	CAISEQGANGANVLTF
.	TRBJ1-2	TRBV3-1/TRBV3-2	.	TGTGCCAGCAGCCAAAGGACTGCAGCCTATGGCTACACCTTC	CASSQRTAAYGYTF
.	TRBJ1-1	TRBV10-3	.	TGTGCCATCAGCGACAGACTCATGAACACTGAAGCTTTCTTT	CAISDRLMNTEAFF
.	TRBJ2-7	TRBV29-1	TRBD1	TGCAGCGTTGAGAGACAGGGTCGCTACGAGCAGTACTTC	CSVERQGRYEQYF
.	TRBJ2-5	TRBV7-6	TRBD2	TGTGCCAGCAGCTTAGCGATGGTAGCGGGTGAAGAGACCCAGTACTTC	CASSLAMVAGEETQYF
few	TRBJ1-1	TRBV6-5	.	TGTGCCAGCAGGGTCGTTCAGGCGAACACTGAAGCTTTCTTT	CASRVVQANTEAFF
.	TRBJ2-7	TRBV19	TRBD1	TGTGCCAGTTCCTATAGAGGGGGCTGGGGCGAGCAGTACTTC	CASSYRGGWGEQYF
once	TRBJ1-1	TRBV9	.	TGTGCCAGCAGCTTCCTTAGTCTTGAAGCTTTCTTT	CASSFLSLEAFF
.	TRBJ2-7	TRBV5-1	.	TGCGCCAGCAGCGCCGGACTCGGCTCCTACGAGCAGTACTTC	CASSAGLGSYEQYF
.	TRBJ1-2	TRBV5-4	TRBD1	TGTGCCAGCAGCTCCGACCCAGGGGGGAGCTATGGCTACACCTTC	CASSSDPGGSYGYTF
.	TRBJ2-7	TRBV15	TRBD2	TGTGCCACCAGCTCGCGGACTAGTTTCTACGAGCAGTACTTC	CATSSRTSFYEQYF
.	TRBJ1-2	TRBV5-4	.	TGTGCCAGCAGCTTGGACAGAATTACTAACTATGGCTACACCTTC	CASSLDRITNYGYTF